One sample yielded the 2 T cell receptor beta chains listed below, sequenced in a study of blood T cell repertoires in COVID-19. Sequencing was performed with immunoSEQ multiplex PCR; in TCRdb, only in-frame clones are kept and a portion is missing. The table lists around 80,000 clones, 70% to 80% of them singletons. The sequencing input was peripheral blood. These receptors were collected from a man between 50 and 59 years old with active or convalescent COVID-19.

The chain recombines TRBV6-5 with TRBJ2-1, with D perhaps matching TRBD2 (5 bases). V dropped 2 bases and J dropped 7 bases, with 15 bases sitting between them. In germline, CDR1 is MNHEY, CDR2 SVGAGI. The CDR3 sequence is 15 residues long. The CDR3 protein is CASSYGVSTGNEQFF. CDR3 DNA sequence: TGTGCCAGCAGTTACGGGGTCTCTACGGGGAATGAGCAGTTCTTC.

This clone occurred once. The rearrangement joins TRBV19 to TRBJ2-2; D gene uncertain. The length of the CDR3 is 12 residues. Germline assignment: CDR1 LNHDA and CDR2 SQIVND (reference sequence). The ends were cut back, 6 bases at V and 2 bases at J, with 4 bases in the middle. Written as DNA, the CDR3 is TGTGCCAGTAGATCTAACACCGGGGAGCTGTTTTTT. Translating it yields CASRSNTGELFF. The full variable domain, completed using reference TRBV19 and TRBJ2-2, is DGGITQSPKYLFRKEGQNVTLSCEQNLNHDAMYWYRQDPGQGLRLIYYSQIVNDFQKGDIAEGYSVSREKKESFPLTVTSAQKNPTAFYLCASRSNTGELFFGEGSRLTVL.